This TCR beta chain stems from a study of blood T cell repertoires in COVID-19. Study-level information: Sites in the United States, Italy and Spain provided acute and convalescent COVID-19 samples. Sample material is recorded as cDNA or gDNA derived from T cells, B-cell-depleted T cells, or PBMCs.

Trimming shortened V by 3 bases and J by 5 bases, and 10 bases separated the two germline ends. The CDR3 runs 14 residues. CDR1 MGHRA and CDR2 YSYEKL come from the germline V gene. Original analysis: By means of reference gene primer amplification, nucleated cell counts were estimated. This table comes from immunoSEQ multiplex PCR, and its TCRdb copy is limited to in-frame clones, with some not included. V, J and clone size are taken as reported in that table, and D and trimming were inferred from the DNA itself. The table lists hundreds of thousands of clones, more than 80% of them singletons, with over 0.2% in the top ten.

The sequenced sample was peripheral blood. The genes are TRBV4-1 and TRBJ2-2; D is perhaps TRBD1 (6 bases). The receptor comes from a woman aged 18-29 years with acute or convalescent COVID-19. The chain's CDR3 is CASSHGTPTGELFF. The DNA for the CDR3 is TGCGCCAGCAGCCACGGGACACCGACCGGGGAGCTGTTTTTT.